Reported below is one T cell receptor (beta chain). Its cognate antigen is unknown. The data belong to a study of T cell responses to AZD1222 COVID-19 vaccine. Study-wide points: It should be noted that donors were predominantly white British and more often female, and clonal diversity was possibly underestimated.

Only in-frame clones appear in the TCRdb table, and some are missing; sequencing was by immunoSEQ multiplex PCR. Here the sample spans 90,000 to 150,000 clones, 85% to 90% being singletons. The CDR3 covers 15 residues. V gave up 10 bases and J gave up 2 bases; unmatched junction bases: 11. CDR1 is MNHEY, CDR2 SVGAGI, per germline. This rearrangement joins TRBV6-5 to TRBJ1-3; 7 nucleotides line up with TRBD1. The sequences come from peripheral blood, collected 28 days after the second AZD1222 dose. The TCR sequence derives from an adult who received the AZD1222 COVID-19 vaccine. The chain's CDR3 is CATSRGGVAGNTIYF. The DNA for the CDR3 is TGTGCCACCTCCAGGGGGGGCGTAGCTGGAAACACCATATATTTT.